This T cell receptor (beta chain) was observed in a study of control samples from healthy donors and cancer patients. With 3 bases clipped from V and 3 bases from J, the junction kept 11 bases outside the gene matches. Germline V gene data show CDR1 as MNHEY and CDR2 as SMNVEV (reference sequence). The CDR3 length is 18 residues. Data came from immunoSEQ multiplex PCR; TCRdb stores just in-frame clones and leaves some out. The sample lists 35,000 to 55,000 clones, around 87% occurring once. The sequenced sample was PBMCs. The chain combines TRBV27 with TRBJ1-2; 12 bases are shared with TRBD1. The sequence derives from a woman aged 60-75 years with lung cancer. The CDR3 here is CASSFSPNRDRGHYGYTF. CDR3 nucleotides: TGTGCCAGCAGTTTCTCCCCAAATCGGGACAGGGGGCACTATGGCTACACCTTC.